These 29 T cell receptor beta chains share one sample of origin, sequenced in a study of T cells in Graves' hyperthyroidism and ophthalmopathy. Amplification of TCR beta CDR3 regions used RNA as the template. During a first-round RT-PCR of the TCR CDR3, the HTBI primer set was used. In TCRdb, the multiplex PCR reads were re-called with MiXCR into one record per CDR3 protein. The sample has approximately 600,000 distinct CDR3 sequences, approximately 14% seen once; the top ten hold around 4.5%. The specimen was blood. Receptors were obtained from a woman in her thirties or forties with Graves' ophthalmopathy.

This clonotype was found many times. This chain uses TRBV5-1 with TRBJ1-1, with D uncertain. The CDR3 extends over 14 amino acids. From germline, CDR1 is SGHRS and CDR2 YFSETQ. V gave up 0 bases and J gave up 2 bases, with 8 bases separating them. CDR3 bases: TGCGCCAGCAGCTTGGAGACGGTCAACACTGAAGCTTTCTTT. It yields the protein CASSLETVNTEAFF.

This clonotype was detected ten times or more. V and J are TRBV20-1 and TRBJ2-5, with TRBD2 as a possible D gene (5 bases). Germline CDR1 DFQATT, CDR2 SNEGSKA (reference sequence). CDR3 length: 13 amino acids. V was shortened by 5 bases and J by 0 bases, with 10 bases between the two germline ends. For the CDR3, the DNA is TGCAGTGCTCTCTCGGGAAACCAAGAGACCCAGTACTTC. Encoded protein: CSALSGNQETQYF.

This chain joins TRBV20-1 and TRBJ2-7; 12 positions match TRBD2. V dropped 5 bases and J dropped 2; count of bases not matched to a gene: 4. Germline V gene data show CDR1 as DFQATT and CDR2 as SNEGSKA (reference sequence). The CDR3 length is 14 residues. In DNA, the CDR3 is TGCAGTGCTTTGACTAGCGGGAGTGCCTACGAGCAGTACTTC. It codes for CSALTSGSAYEQYF.

This clonotype was counted many times. CDR3 loop: CASSLEGQGTEQYF. Here the CDR3 DNA reads TGTGCCAGCAGCTTAGAGGGACAGGGTACCGAGCAGTACTTC. The chain is built from TRBV7-8 and TRBJ2-7, with 9 nucleotides matching TRBD1. Per germline, CDR1 SGHVS and CDR2 FQNEAQ. This CDR3 contains 14 residues. Germline trimming cut 1 base from V and 6 bases from J; bases unmatched to any gene: 4.

This clonotype was counted at least ten times. Mismatch with germline at one junction end may stem from a read error. The CDR3 nucleotides read TGTGCCAGCAGCTTAGCGGCAGGGTCCTACGAGCAGTACTTC. Its protein is CASSLAAGSYEQYF. The chain combines TRBV5-1 with TRBJ2-7, with D perhaps TRBD2 (6 bases). Germline CDR1 and CDR2: SGHRS and YFSETQ. This CDR3 region has 14 residues.

The J gene is TRBJ2-2, the V gene TRBV7-3; 8 bases match TRBD1. The CDR3 contains 17 residues. The germline CDR1 and CDR2 sequences are SGHTA and FQGTGA. J gave up 5 bases and V 6 bases, and 14 bases lay outside the gene matches. The CDR3 DNA sequence: TGTGCCAGCAGTCGGGCGCGGCCCGGACAGGGTACCGGGGAGCTGTTTTTT. The encoded protein is CASSRARPGQGTGELFF.

The table lists this clonotype with a count of one. CDR3 residues: CATSDPLGGITNTGELFF. CDR3 DNA: TGTGCCACCAGTGACCCCCTGGGGGGTATCACGAACACCGGGGAGCTGTTTTTT. The V gene is TRBV24-1, the J gene TRBJ2-2; D is perhaps TRBD2 (6 bases). The CDR3 totals 18 residues. The V gene's germline CDR1 is KGHDR and CDR2 SFDVKD. V gave up 4 bases and J gave up 0 bases, with 17 bases separating them.

This clonotype has just a few counts. J is TRBJ2-7 and V is TRBV30, with D possibly matching TRBD1 (6 bases). Trimming shortened V by 3 bases and J by 3 bases, and 9 bases separated the two germline ends. CDR3 length equals 12 residues. CDR1 GTSNPN and CDR2 SVGIG come from the germline V gene (reference sequence). In nucleotides, the CDR3 is TGTGCCTGGAGCAGGGGCAACTACGAGCAGTACTTC. Amino acid sequence: CAWSRGNYEQYF.

This clonotype occurred many times. The V gene is TRBV19, the J gene TRBJ1-5; D unresolved. Germline V CDR1 and CDR2: LNHDA, SQIVND (reference sequence). The germline V and J ends were trimmed by 0 bases and 1 base, with 10 bases remaining between them. CDR3 length: 16 residues. The CDR3, as DNA: TGTGCCAGTAGTATAGAGCCCGGACGGAGCAATCAGCCCCAGCATTTT. Protein sequence: CASSIEPGRSNQPQHF.

The chain is built from TRBV12-3 or TRBV12-4 and TRBJ2-2; maybe TRBD2 (7 bases). This CDR3 has 16 amino acids. Deletions cut 5 bases from V and 3 bases from J, with 16 bases between. The CDR3 bases are TGTGCCAGCAGTACAGGGAGGCTAGCGGACACCGGGGAGCTGTTTTTT. Encoded protein: CASSTGRLADTGELFF.

This clonotype was seen repeatedly, ten times or more. One end of the junction is discordant with germline, which a read error may explain. The chain recombines TRBV12-3 or TRBV12-4 with TRBJ1-2; D not resolved. The CDR3 totals 14 residues. The CDR3 spells CANSYDRWSYGYTF. Written as DNA, the CDR3 is TGTGCCAACAGTTATGACCGATGGAGCTATGGCTACACCTTC.

This clonotype was counted ten times or more. The genes are TRBV28 and TRBJ1-2; TRBD1 is a possible D gene (6 bases). V was cut by 7 bases and J by 4 bases, with 19 bases left in between. The CDR3 is made up of 15 amino acids. The germline CDR1 and CDR2 sequences are MDHEN and SYDVKM. This CDR3 is CASNRSPTGGYGYTF. The CDR3 DNA sequence: TGTGCCAGCAACAGGTCCCCGACAGGCGGCTATGGCTACACCTTC.

In this sample, this clonotype turned up a few times. The V gene is TRBV6-1, the J gene TRBJ2-5; TRBD2 agrees at 10 bases. The CDR3 runs 15 residues. The trim removed 6 bases at V and 7 bases at J, leaving 11 bases unmatched. CDR1 is MNHNS, CDR2 SASEGT, per germline. CDR3 loop: CASSGSGGTMSTQYF. The CDR3, as DNA: TGTGCCAGCAGCGGTAGCGGGGGGACTATGTCGACCCAGTACTTC.

This clonotype was seen a single time. This chain uses TRBV11-3 with TRBJ2-5; a weak D match, TRBD2 (6 bases). The germline CDR1 and CDR2 sequences are SGHNT and YENEEA. The CDR3 covers 14 residues. The germline V and J ends were trimmed by 3 bases and 3 bases, with 11 bases remaining between them. The CDR3 spells CASSFTGTEETQYF. CDR3 coding DNA: TGTGCCAGCAGCTTCACCGGGACTGAAGAGACCCAGTACTTC.

The genes are TRBV20-1 and TRBJ2-2, with 11 bases aligning to TRBD1. The V gene end was trimmed by 1 base and the J gene end by 3 bases; junction bases not matched to a gene: 10. CDR1 is DFQATT, CDR2 SNEGSKA, per germline (reference sequence). The CDR3 runs 18 residues. The CDR3 DNA is TGCAGTGCTAGAGGGTGGTGGACAGGGGGCGCGGACACCGGGGAGCTGTTTTTT. Amino acid sequence: CSARGWWTGGADTGELFF.

V is TRBV11-2 and J is TRBJ2-7, with TRBD2 matching over 14 bases. The junction had 7 bases not matched to a gene; V was cut back by 4 bases and J by 5 bases. Germline values: CDR1 SGHAT, CDR2 FQNNGV. The CDR3 length is 16 residues. CDR3 nucleotides: TGTGCCAGCAGCTCGGGACTAGCGGGAGACATCCACGAGCAGTACTTC. It specifies CASSSGLAGDIHEQYF.

The chain is built from TRBV4-2 and TRBJ2-5, with D unresolved. V was clipped by 4 bases and J by 5 bases, with 11 bases between them. The CDR3 spans 13 residues. Germline CDR1 is LGHNA and CDR2 is YNFKEQ. Here the CDR3 reads CASSRSGRETQYF. The CDR3 region has the DNA TGTGCCAGCAGCCGTTCAGGCCGGGAGACCCAGTACTTC.

This clonotype has a handful of counts. This sequence joins TRBV28 and TRBJ2-5; 9 bases agree with TRBD2. The V gene's germline CDR1 is MDHEN and CDR2 SYDVKM. V dropped 2 bases and J dropped 5; count of bases not matched to a gene: 6. The CDR3 runs to 15 residues. CDR3 coding DNA: TGTGCCAGCAGTTTAAACGCGGGAGGGGGGGAGACCCAGTACTTC. The encoded protein is CASSLNAGGGETQYF.

This clonotype was recorded many times. The chain uses TRBV6-2 or TRBV6-3 and TRBJ2-7, with D possibly matching TRBD2 (5 bases). CDR1 is MNHEY and CDR2 is SVGEGT in the germline V gene. CDR3 length: 13 residues. V dropped 2 bases and J dropped 3 bases, with 8 bases sitting between them. DNA for the CDR3: TGTGCCAGCAGTTACGGGAGACTCTACGAGCAGTACTTC. Encoded protein: CASSYGRLYEQYF.

This clonotype was counted many times. The chain carries TRBV6-1 and TRBJ1-1; D is ambiguous. This CDR3 is 13 amino acids long. V was clipped by 2 bases and J by 3 bases, with 7 bases between them. The germline V gene has CDR1 MNHNS and CDR2 SASEGT. CDR3 nucleotides: TGTGCCAGCAGTGAACGAGCCTACACTGAAGCTTTCTTT. Translating it yields CASSERAYTEAFF.

This clonotype was picked up many times. This rearrangement joins TRBV28 to TRBJ2-7; D unresolved. CDR1 and CDR2 from the germline V gene are MDHEN and SYDVKM. The CDR3 sequence is 14 residues long. V lost 3 bases to trimming and J lost 0 bases, with 9 bases between them. The DNA for the CDR3 is TGTGCCAGCAGTTTGGATCAGGTCTCCTACGAGCAGTACTTC. It is translated as CASSLDQVSYEQYF.

The table lists this clonotype with many counts. The rearrangement uses TRBV7-2 and TRBJ2-7, with 8 bases lining up with TRBD2. The J segment lost 3 bases and the V segment lost 2 bases, leaving 6 bases of the junction unmatched. The CDR3 is made up of 15 amino acids. Germline assignment: CDR1 SGHTA and CDR2 FQGNSA. CDR3 bases: TGTGCCAGCAGCTTACTTAGCGGGATCAACTACGAGCAGTACTTC. It codes for CASSLLSGINYEQYF.

This clonotype was counted at least ten times. This sequence joins TRBV10-3 and TRBJ1-2; maybe TRBD1 (5 bases). Deletions cut 10 bases from V and 8 bases from J, with 14 bases between. CDR3 length: 11 residues. Germline V CDR1 and CDR2: ENHRY, SYGVKD. For the CDR3, the DNA is TGTGCCACCGGGGCAGGGCAGGGCTACACCTTC. It encodes CATGAGQGYTF.

The genes are TRBV9 and TRBJ2-7; D is ambiguous. V was trimmed by 4 bases and J by 4 bases, leaving 15 bases between them. Germline V gene data show CDR1 as SGDLS and CDR2 as YYNGEE. The CDR3 is 14 amino acids. The CDR3 DNA sequence: TGTGCCAGCAGCCCAAGCGCTCCCCTATACGAGCAGTACTTC. It encodes CASSPSAPLYEQYF.

This clonotype was recorded at least ten times. The chain carries TRBV9 and TRBJ1-1; maybe TRBD1 (5 bases). CDR1 is SGDLS, CDR2 YYNGEE, per germline. Trimming removed 0 bases from V and 4 bases from J, with 13 bases in between. CDR3 length: 15 amino acids. CDR3 region: CASSVGGVGGTEAFF. CDR3 nucleotide sequence: TGTGCCAGCAGCGTAGGCGGGGTCGGGGGCACTGAAGCTTTCTTT.

Only a few counts were recorded for this clonotype. This chain uses TRBV2 with TRBJ2-7; 7 bases are a match to TRBD2. CDR3 size: 17 residues. The V gene end was trimmed by 0 bases and the J gene end by 2 bases; junction bases not matched to a gene: 10. Germline assignment: CDR1 SNHLY and CDR2 FYNNEI. The CDR3 reads CASSEARGGVQTYEQYF. The DNA of the CDR3 is TGTGCCAGCAGTGAAGCAAGGGGAGGGGTCCAAACCTACGAGCAGTACTTC.

This chain links TRBV4-1 with TRBJ1-1; D is ambiguous. Deletions cut 5 bases from V and 1 base from J, with 14 bases between. Germline CDR1 reads MGHRA; CDR2 reads YSYEKL. CDR3 length equals 15 residues. The CDR3 spells CASSSSLSRNTEAFF. CDR3 in DNA: TGCGCCAGCAGCTCCTCGTTAAGCCGGAACACTGAAGCTTTCTTT.

This clonotype occurred a few times. CDR3 region: CASSGRLGVNQPQHF. As DNA, the CDR3 is TGTGCTAGTTCGGGGAGACTGGGAGTCAATCAGCCCCAGCATTTT. This chain uses TRBV12-5 with TRBJ1-5; unclear D gene. This CDR3 is 15 amino acids long. The germline CDR1 and CDR2 sequences are LGHNT and FRNRAP. The V end was cut by 8 bases, the J end by 3 bases, with 17 bases between.

Ten or more counts support this clonotype. The CDR3 here is CSASNWAETGGGSYEQYF. The CDR3 DNA reads TGCAGTGCTAGTAACTGGGCCGAGACAGGGGGTGGGTCCTACGAGCAGTACTTC. V is TRBV20-1 and J is TRBJ2-7; TRBD1 matches 9 bases. Per germline, CDR1 DFQATT and CDR2 SNEGSKA (reference sequence). Trimming cost V 3 bases and J 1 base; bases outside gene matches: 16. The CDR3 runs to 18 residues.